A selection of T cell receptor beta chains follows, all from one sample in a study of blood T cell repertoires in COVID-19. The protocol was immunoSEQ multiplex PCR, while the TCRdb copy is restricted to in-frame clones and leaves out a portion. The sample lists over 250,000 clones, approximately 86% seen once, with approximately 2.6% in the top ten. Material: PBMCs or T cells enriched from blood (not recorded which). These receptors came from a young woman who had recovered from COVID-19. The CDR3 runs from the conserved cysteine through the conserved F or W. The D gene is left open where the match is weak. Only part of the rows carry a size: once, few, many, or a class if the clone is expanded.

d_gene	v_gene	abundance	j_gene	CDR3aa	CDR3nt
TRBD1	TRBV29-1	NA	TRBJ1-2	CSGGEQGAYYGYTF	TGCAGCGGGGGAGAGCAGGGGGCCTACTATGGCTACACCTTC
NA	TRBV10-3	NA	TRBJ1-3	CAIQLEGNGNTIYF	TGTGCCATACAGTTGGAGGGAAACGGAAACACCATATATTTT
NA	TRBV5-1	NA	TRBJ2-1	CASRGTLSSYNEQFF	TGCGCCAGCAGAGGGACTCTGAGCTCCTACAATGAGCAGTTCTTC
NA	TRBV28	NA	TRBJ2-3	CASSLLTDTQYF	TGTGCCAGCAGTCTGTTAACAGATACGCAGTATTTT
NA	TRBV7-9	once	TRBJ2-7	CASSLFQGLEQYF	TGTGCCAGCAGCTTATTCCAGGGGTTAGAGCAGTACTTC
NA	TRBV19	NA	TRBJ2-1	CATHLGGVVNEQFF	TGTGCCACACACCTCGGGGGAGTTGTCAATGAGCAGTTCTTC
NA	TRBV19	NA	TRBJ1-3	CASSIRGGNTIYF	TGTGCCAGTAGTATAAGAGGAGGAAACACCATATATTTT
NA	TRBV7-8	NA	TRBJ1-1	CASSLGGGTEAFF	TGTGCCAGCAGCTTAGGAGGAGGCACTGAAGCTTTCTTT
TRBD2	TRBV5-4	NA	TRBJ2-3	CASSLGVISGRALADTQYF	TGTGCCAGCAGCTTGGGGGTTATTAGCGGGAGGGCCCTCGCAGATACGCAGTATTTT
NA	TRBV25-1	NA	TRBJ1-5	CASSDGWQPQHF	TGTGCCAGCAGTGACGGTTGGCAGCCCCAGCATTTT
TRBD2	TRBV5-1	once	TRBJ2-2	CASTRGGLNTGELFF	TGCGCCAGCACCCGGGGGGGCCTGAACACCGGGGAGCTGTTTTTT
TRBD1	TRBV7-9	few	TRBJ2-2	CASSSPDRGQTGELFF	TGTGCCAGCAGCTCCCCAGACAGGGGGCAAACCGGGGAGCTGTTTTTT
NA	TRBV7-9	NA	TRBJ1-2	CASAGRPEGDYGYTF	TGTGCCAGCGCAGGCAGGCCTGAGGGCGACTATGGCTACACCTTC
TRBD1	TRBV5-1	NA	TRBJ1-5	CASSKGDRPGNQPQHF	TGCGCCAGCAGTAAGGGGGACAGGCCGGGCAATCAGCCCCAGCATTTT
NA	TRBV7-9	NA	TRBJ1-1	CASSTTRGETEAFF	TGTGCCAGCAGCACGACCAGGGGTGAAACTGAAGCTTTCTTT
TRBD1	TRBV28	NA	TRBJ1-6	CASRPRTGGGSPLHF	TGTGCCAGCAGACCCAGGACAGGGGGCGGTTCACCCCTCCACTTT
NA	TRBV6-2/TRBV6-3	NA	TRBJ1-5	CASSFTGSPNQPQHF	TGTGCCAGCAGCTTCACAGGGTCTCCAAATCAGCCCCAGCATTTT
TRBD1	TRBV19	NA	TRBJ2-1	CASSTTDRGGYEQFF	TGTGCCAGTAGTACCACGGACAGGGGCGGATATGAGCAGTTCTTC